This is a list of T cell receptor beta chains from one sample in a study of blood T cell repertoires in COVID-19. This table comes from immunoSEQ multiplex PCR, and its TCRdb copy is limited to in-frame clones, with some not included. The table records around 190,000 clones, around nine tenths of them present only once. The specimen was peripheral blood. The receptor source for this set is a man aged 45 to 65 with COVID-19, enrolled during active disease. Both conserved end residues are part of each CDR3. The order of the fields is D gene, clone size, V gene, J gene, CDR3 DNA, CDR3 protein. A D gene is named only where the DNA matches it firmly. Clone sizes are given selectively: once, few, many, or a class where the clone is expanded.

.	.	TRBV15	TRBJ1-2	TGTGCCACCAGCAGAGAGGGCAGAAAGAACTATGGCTACACCTTC	CATSREGRKNYGYTF
TRBD2	.	TRBV19	TRBJ2-3	TGTGCCAGTAGACTAGCGGGAATTGGTAGAGATACGCAGTATTTT	CASRLAGIGRDTQYF
.	.	TRBV6-5	TRBJ2-5	TGTGCCAGCGCGAACTGGGGGGAAGAGACCCAGTACTTC	CASANWGEETQYF
TRBD2	.	TRBV24-1	TRBJ2-3	TGTGCCACCAGTGATTTCGTACTAGCGGCCAACACAGATACGCAGTATTTT	CATSDFVLAANTDTQYF
TRBD2	.	TRBV11-2	TRBJ2-3	TGTGCCAGCAGCTTAGATACAGCGGGACGCACAGATACGCAGTATTTT	CASSLDTAGRTDTQYF
TRBD1	.	TRBV11-2	TRBJ2-1	TGTGCCAGCAGCCCCATGACAGGGGTGAATGAGCAGTTCTTC	CASSPMTGVNEQFF
TRBD1	.	TRBV19	TRBJ2-3	TGTGCCAGTAGTATTAGACAGGGCCCAGATACGCAGTATTTT	CASSIRQGPDTQYF
TRBD2	.	TRBV7-3	TRBJ2-1	TGTGCCAGCAGCTACGGACTAGCATATGAGCAGTTCTTC	CASSYGLAYEQFF
TRBD2	.	TRBV6-5	TRBJ2-2	TGTGCCAGCGAGGCGGGGGGGGACACCGGGGAGCTGTTTTTT	CASEAGGDTGELFF
.	.	TRBV5-5	TRBJ2-3	TGTGCCAGCAGCTTGGTTGGTACCGGGGATACGCAGTATTTT	CASSLVGTGDTQYF
.	.	TRBV6-5	TRBJ1-2	TGTGCCAGCAGTTACTCGATTGGGGGCGGCTATGGCTACACCTTC	CASSYSIGGGYGYTF
.	.	TRBV23-1	TRBJ1-1	TGCGCCAGCAGTCAATCGGGGCAGGGTCTTCCTGAAGCTTTCTTT	CASSQSGQGLPEAFF
.	.	TRBV29-1	TRBJ2-3	TGCAGCGTTGGGCCGGTGCTAGGATCCACAGATACGCAGTATTTT	CSVGPVLGSTDTQYF
TRBD2	.	TRBV18	TRBJ2-3	TGTGCCAGCTCACCAAATTCAGGGCTAGCGGCAGGCACAGATACGCAGTATTTT	CASSPNSGLAAGTDTQYF
TRBD2	.	TRBV18	TRBJ2-3	TGTGCCAGCTCACCATCGAGCGGGATATCAGATACGCAGTATTTT	CASSPSSGISDTQYF
.	.	TRBV11-2	TRBJ1-2	TGTGCCAGCAGCCCTGACAGGACGAACTATGGCTACACCTTC	CASSPDRTNYGYTF
.	.	TRBV10-3	TRBJ2-2	TGTGCCATCAGTGGACAAGGGGTGGCGAACACCGGGGAGCTGTTTTTT	CAISGQGVANTGELFF
TRBD1	once	TRBV12-5	TRBJ1-5	TGTGCTAGTGGTTTGGCAGGGGGCGCGGGGCAGCCCCAGCATTTT	CASGLAGGAGQPQHF
.	.	TRBV19	TRBJ1-1	TGTGCCAGTAGTATTCGGGACTATAACACTGAAGCTTTCTTT	CASSIRDYNTEAFF
TRBD1	few	TRBV6-5	TRBJ1-6	TGTGCCAGCAGTTCCCGGGACAGGGGAAATTCACCCCTCCACTTT	CASSSRDRGNSPLHF
TRBD1	.	TRBV5-5	TRBJ2-2	TGTGCCAGCAGCTGGGGACAGGGGGCGATCGGGGAGCTGTTTTTT	CASSWGQGAIGELFF
.	.	TRBV15	TRBJ2-2	TGTGCCACCAGCAGAAGAGACACCGGGGAGCTGTTTTTT	CATSRRDTGELFF
TRBD2	.	TRBV2	TRBJ2-7	TGTGCCACCAAGGGGGGCGGGGGGGACGAGCAGTACTTC	CATKGGGGDEQYF
.	.	TRBV7-2	TRBJ2-5	TGTGCCAGCAGCTTAACAGGGATGGGTCAAGAGACCCAGTACTTC	CASSLTGMGQETQYF
.	.	TRBV19	TRBJ1-1	TGTGCCAGTAGCCTCGATCTCGAGGGCACTGAAGCTTTCTTT	CASSLDLEGTEAFF
TRBD2	.	TRBV20-1	TRBJ2-2	TGCAGTGCTAGTACCCCCCTAGCGGGAATTCAGAACACCGGGGAGCTGTTTTTT	CSASTPLAGIQNTGELFF
.	once	TRBV4-2	TRBJ2-5	TGTGCCAGCAGCCAAGATTATAGAGTTGCAGGGGACCAAAAGACCCAGTACTTC	CASSQDYRVAGDQKTQYF
.	.	TRBV6-1	TRBJ1-5	TGTGCCAGCGAATCTAAGGGGAATCAGCCCCAGCATTTT	CASESKGNQPQHF
TRBD2	.	TRBV5-4	TRBJ2-7	TGTGCCAGCAGCTTCGGTGGGGCTAGCGGCTCCTACGAGCAGTACTTC	CASSFGGASGSYEQYF
.	.	TRBV5-8	TRBJ1-2	TGTGCCAGCAGCTTGGGGACACTTTACTATGGCTACACCTTC	CASSLGTLYYGYTF
TRBD2	.	TRBV2	TRBJ2-3	TGTGCCAGCAGTCTGACTAGCGGGAGTGCAGATACGCAGTATTTT	CASSLTSGSADTQYF
.	.	TRBV9	TRBJ1-1	TGTGCCAGCAGCGTAGAGGGCAGGGGCAGTATGAACACTGAAGCTTTCTTT	CASSVEGRGSMNTEAFF
.	.	TRBV5-1	TRBJ2-3	TGCGCCAGCAGCTACCAAGAGGACAGACCCCAGTATTTT	CASSYQEDRPQYF
TRBD1	.	TRBV7-8	TRBJ2-7	TGTGCCAGCAGCTTAGCGGGACAGGGGGCGGTCTACGAGCAGTACTTC	CASSLAGQGAVYEQYF
.	.	TRBV29-1	TRBJ1-2	TGCAGCGTTGAAAATGAGACGAGGCGCACCTTC	CSVENETRRTF
.	.	TRBV19	TRBJ1-1	TGTGCCAGTAGTATTGGGACACAAGTTCTGAACACTGAAGCTTTCTTT	CASSIGTQVLNTEAFF
TRBD2	.	TRBV28	TRBJ2-7	TGTGCCAGCAGCTTAGCGGGGACCTCCTACGAGCAGTACTTC	CASSLAGTSYEQYF
.	.	TRBV6-1	TRBJ1-5	TGTGCCAGCAGTGAAATCCTATTGGGCAATCAGCCCCAGCATTTT	CASSEILLGNQPQHF
.	.	TRBV9	TRBJ1-1	TGTGCCAGCAGCGCACCGGCGGGGAGGGCTTTCTTT	CASSAPAGRAFF
.	.	TRBV2	TRBJ1-2	TGTGCCAGCAGTGAAGGCGGCAGTAAGCATGGCTACACCTTC	CASSEGGSKHGYTF
TRBD1	.	TRBV28	TRBJ1-6	TGTGCCAGCGGGGCCGGGGACAGGGGGAATTCACCCCTCCACTTT	CASGAGDRGNSPLHF
.	.	TRBV30	TRBJ1-2	TGTGCCTGGAGACTCCCGTCCGTTGATGGCTACACCTTC	CAWRLPSVDGYTF
TRBD1	.	TRBV2	TRBJ1-5	TGTGCCAGCAGTGAGAGACAGGGGGCCGTTCAGCCCCAGCATTTT	CASSERQGAVQPQHF
.	.	TRBV27	TRBJ2-5	TGTGCCAGCAGTTTCCAGGGTAGGGAGACCCAGTACTTC	CASSFQGRETQYF
.	.	TRBV3-1/TRBV3-2	TRBJ1-5	TGTGCCAGCAGCCAAGATGCCCGGCCGGGTCAGCCCCAGCATTTT	CASSQDARPGQPQHF
TRBD2	.	TRBV5-1	TRBJ2-3	TGCGCCAGCAGCTTGCTTAGCGGGGGGGCCACAGATACGCAGTATTTT	CASSLLSGGATDTQYF
TRBD2	.	TRBV18	TRBJ2-5	TGTGCCAGCTCCCCGGGACTAGCGGGCCAAGAGACCCAGTACTTC	CASSPGLAGQETQYF
.	.	TRBV6-5	TRBJ2-7	TGTGCCAGCAGTTACCGAACCAGGGACGAGCAGTACTTC	CASSYRTRDEQYF
.	.	TRBV7-3	TRBJ1-2	TGTGCCAGCAGCTCGGCCCCAGGTGGTGGCTACACCTTC	CASSSAPGGGYTF
.	.	TRBV3-1/TRBV3-2	TRBJ2-5	TGTGCCAGCAGCCAAGAAAGCGGACCAGAGACCCAGTACTTC	CASSQESGPETQYF
.	.	TRBV19	TRBJ2-3	TGTGCCAGTAGTATAGAACCCCAGGCAGGGGCGCCAAATACGCAGTATTTT	CASSIEPQAGAPNTQYF
TRBD1	.	TRBV3-1/TRBV3-2	TRBJ1-6	TGTGCCAGCAGCCCGGGACAGCCACTAAGCTCCTATAATTCACCCCTCCACTTT	CASSPGQPLSSYNSPLHF
.	few	TRBV19	TRBJ1-2	TGTGCCAGTAGTATCGAGGGGGGGAGCTACACCTTC	CASSIEGGSYTF
TRBD1	once	TRBV27	TRBJ1-1	TGTGCCAGCAGCTTACAGGGGTACACTGAAGCTTTCTTT	CASSLQGYTEAFF
TRBD2	.	TRBV10-1	TRBJ2-7	TGCGCCAGCAGTGATGCGACTAGCGGGAGAGGCTACGAGCAGTACTTC	CASSDATSGRGYEQYF